These 14 T cell receptor beta chains share one sample of origin, sequenced in a study of blood T cell repertoires in COVID-19. This table comes from immunoSEQ multiplex PCR, and its TCRdb copy is limited to in-frame clones, with some not included. The table includes about 250,000 clones, 90% detected once. The sample consisted of peripheral blood. The origin of the receptors is a woman aged 60 to 75 with COVID-19, enrolled during active disease.

The chain has TRBV10-3 and TRBJ2-3; TRBD2 might be the D (7 bases). The ends were cut back, 6 bases at V and 4 bases at J, with 17 bases in the middle. Germline assignment: CDR1 ENHRY and CDR2 SYGVKD. The length of the CDR3 is 15 residues. The CDR3 is CAIRDKGGLADTQYF. DNA for the CDR3: TGTGCCATCAGAGACAAGGGGGGGCTCGCAGATACGCAGTATTTT.

This sequence joins TRBV5-4 and TRBJ1-6; possible D gene TRBD1, 5 bases. The ends were cut back, 5 bases at V and 7 bases at J, with 16 bases in the middle. Germline V gives CDR1 SGHNT, CDR2 YYREEE (reference sequence). CDR3 size: 15 residues. Here the CDR3 DNA reads TGTGCCAGCAGACCTTCGGGGGTCTCCAATTCACCCCTCCACTTT. Its translation is CASRPSGVSNSPLHF.

CDR3 nucleotide sequence: TGTGCCAGCAGAAATCCGGGACGAGGGGGTGGCTACACCTTC. Its translation: CASRNPGRGGGYTF. The gene calls are TRBV28 and TRBJ1-2, with a possible D match to TRBD1 (6 bases). This CDR3 region has 14 residues. V lost 6 bases and J 7 bases, leaving 18 bases between the germline ends. Germline assignment: CDR1 MDHEN and CDR2 SYDVKM.

Comment on this clone: The junction shows a germline mismatch at one end, possibly a read error. The same CDR3 arises from other DNA sequences in this sample as well. V usage is TRBV6-5 and J usage is TRBJ1-3, with 7 positions matching TRBD1. Germline assignment: CDR1 MNHEY and CDR2 SVGAGI. The CDR3 covers 16 residues. Written as DNA, the CDR3 is TGTGCTAGCAGTTACTCAGTGACAGGGAGTGGAAACACCATATATTTT. This encodes CASSYSVTGSGNTIYF.

J is TRBJ2-1 and V is TRBV9, with D perhaps TRBD1 (7 bases). Germline V gene sequence: CDR1 SGDLS, CDR2 YYNGEE. With 3 bases removed from V and 6 bases from J, the gap between germline ends came to 19 bases. The CDR3 has 16 amino acids. The CDR3 DNA is TGTGCCAGCAGCGCCTGGGCGGGACAGCGAGTCAATGAGCAGTTCTTC. Its translation is CASSAWAGQRVNEQFF.

V and J are TRBV9 and TRBJ1-2; 8 nucleotides match TRBD1. The CDR3 extends over 16 amino acids. The junction had 8 bases not matched to a gene; V was cut back by 4 bases and J by 0 bases. CDR1 and CDR2 (germline): SGDLS, YYNGEE. The CDR3 region has the DNA TGTGCCAGCAGCAAACATCCGGGACAGGCTAACTATGGCTACACCTTC. Encoded protein: CASSKHPGQANYGYTF.

This chain uses TRBV30 with TRBJ1-2, with D uncertain. V shed 4 bases and J shed 3 bases, with 12 bases lying between them. The CDR3 sequence is 13 residues long. Germline V gene data show CDR1 as GTSNPN and CDR2 as SVGIG (reference sequence). Here the CDR3 DNA reads TGTGCCTGGATCCCACTAGCCTACTATGGCTACACCTTC. It yields the protein CAWIPLAYYGYTF.

The rearrangement links TRBV4-3 to TRBJ1-2; D not certain. The CDR3 is 13 residues long. Trimming pared 1 base from V and 8 bases from J, leaving 11 bases between. Germline CDR1 and CDR2: LGHNA and YSLEER. DNA of the CDR3: TGCGCCAGCAGCCAAGGTTTAGTGCGGGGCTACACCTTC. Its protein is CASSQGLVRGYTF.

V is TRBV29-1 and J is TRBJ2-1; D possibly corresponds to TRBD2 (6 bases). The length of the CDR3 is 13 residues. Deletions cut 6 bases from V and 5 bases from J, with 14 bases between. Per the germline V gene, CDR1 is SQVTM and CDR2 is ANQGSEA. Here the CDR3 reads CSVVLGGDNEQFF. CDR3 sequence (DNA): TGCAGCGTGGTCCTCGGGGGAGACAATGAGCAGTTCTTC.

The chain uses TRBV4-2 and TRBJ1-2, with D uncertain. CDR3 length equals 14 residues. Germline-derived CDR1 and CDR2 are LGHNA and YNFKEQ. V was cut by 1 base and J by 2 bases, with 8 bases left in between. CDR3 nucleotide sequence: TGTGCCAGCAGCCAAGTCCTGGAGAACTATGGCTACACCTTC. It encodes CASSQVLENYGYTF.

The table lists this clone with a count of one. This chain joins TRBV18 and TRBJ1-6; D unclear. The CDR3 is made up of 13 amino acids. V lost 4 bases to trimming and J lost 11 bases, with 12 bases between them. The V gene's germline CDR1 is KGHSH and CDR2 LQKENI. The CDR3 region is CASSLRTAAPLHF. CDR3 bases: TGTGCCAGCTCACTAAGGACTGCGGCACCCCTCCACTTT.

The rearrangement links TRBV6-5 to TRBJ1-2, with D possibly being TRBD1 (5 bases). The V gene lost 0 bases and the J gene lost 8 bases, with 10 bases spanning the gap. This CDR3 spans 13 amino acids. Per the germline V gene, CDR1 is MNHEY and CDR2 is SVGAGI. The CDR3 DNA reads as TGTGCCAGCAGTTACTCGGCCAGGGAAGGCTACACCTTC. This codes for CASSYSAREGYTF.

The chain couples TRBV25-1 to TRBJ2-7, with a weak D call TRBD2 (7 bases). This CDR3 is built from 13 residues. Germline-derived CDR1 and CDR2 are MGHDK and SYGVNS. Trimming took off 8 bases at V and 4 bases at J, with 15 bases between the two ends. The CDR3 protein is CASREGGVYEQYF. In DNA, the CDR3 is TGTGCCAGCCGAGAGGGGGGGGTTTACGAGCAGTACTTC.

The genes are TRBV19 and TRBJ1-1, with D maybe TRBD1 (6 bases). Germline loops: CDR1 LNHDA, CDR2 SQIVND (reference sequence). V was trimmed by 4 bases and J by 1 base, leaving 10 bases between them. This CDR3 contains 14 residues. The CDR3 loop is CASSTQGQNTEAFF. The CDR3 region has the DNA TGTGCCAGTAGTACACAGGGCCAGAACACTGAAGCTTTCTTT. Supplemented by reference TRBV19 and TRBJ1-1, the full variable domain reads DGGITQSPKYLFRKEGQNVTLSCEQNLNHDAMYWYRQDPGQGLRLIYYSQIVNDFQKGDIAEGYSVSREKKESFPLTVTSAQKNPTAFYLCASSTQGQNTEAFFGQGTRLTVV.